This entry lists 2 T cell receptor beta chains sequenced from one sample in a study of post-analysis software for immune sequencing data. General study points: In patients, TRBV5-6, TRBV5-1 and TRBV20-1 belonged to several TRBV segments found more frequently than in controls.

Prepared TCR beta cDNA libraries contained unique molecular identifiers. One entry per CDR3 protein results from TCRdb running MiXCR on the PCR reads. Among some 500,000 distinct CDR3 sequences listed, 40% to 55% were seen once. These receptors are not linked to any known antigen. Sequenced input: blood. The receptors come from a girl aged 5-17 years with multiple sclerosis.

CDR3 sequence: CSASSGTSGSRGIEQYF. The CDR3 nucleotides read TGCAGTGCTAGTTCCGGGACTAGCGGGAGCAGGGGGATCGAGCAGTACTTC. This chain connects TRBV20-1 to TRBJ2-7, with 14 positions matching TRBD2. Unmatched junction bases numbered 13, after V lost 3 bases and J lost 6 bases. This CDR3 comprises 17 residues. Looked up from germline, CDR1 is DFQATT and CDR2 is SNEGSKA (reference sequence).

The chain has TRBV27 and TRBJ2-3, with 7 bases matching TRBD2. V shed 8 bases, J shed 6 bases, and the junction held 5 bases outside the gene matches. Germline V gene sequence: CDR1 MNHEY, CDR2 SMNVEV (reference sequence). The CDR3 sequence is 12 residues long. The CDR3 spells CASGRAADTQYF. The DNA for the CDR3 is TGTGCCAGCGGGAGGGCGGCCGATACGCAGTATTTT.